This T cell receptor beta chain was documented in a study of OX40 agonist ivuxolimab in advanced cancers. In terms of the full investigation: Ivuxolimab was a fully human IgG2 agonistic monoclonal antibody targeting the costimulatory receptor OX40 (CD134). A male proportion of roughly 80% and a mean age of 60 years, ranging from about 20 to 79, were recorded for the dose-escalation cohort. Partial responses occurred in three dose-escalation patients: two with cutaneous melanoma and one with hepatocellular carcinoma. Intravenous ivuxolimab was administered to patients every 2 weeks at six dose levels: 0.01, 0.1, 0.3, 1.5, 3 and 10 mg/kg. Prior anti-PD-1, anti-PD-L1 or anti-CTLA-4 therapy was permitted, and 30% to 50% of dose-escalation patients had received checkpoint inhibitors. Peripheral TCRbeta sequencing aimed to test whether ivuxolimab altered TCR sequence diversity and caused clonal T-cell expansion. The monotherapy dose-escalation portion (N of about 57 patients) of the phase I ivuxolimab trial is reported in the paper. Of the roughly 54 dose-escalation patients, hepatocellular carcinoma was present in 19, melanoma in roughly 15, renal cell carcinoma in 9 and head and neck cancer in 9.

Patients with a history of autoimmune disease or receiving systemic immunosuppression were excluded from the trial. Peripheral blood for TCR sequencing was drawn from every dose cohort at baseline, at cycle 4 day 1 and at cycle 7 day 1. Samples were obtained from an open-label, multicenter, first-in-human phase I dose-escalation trial of ivuxolimab. Adults with locally advanced or metastatic head and neck squamous cell, hepatocellular, melanoma or renal cell carcinoma were enrolled in the trial. CD4+ and CD8+ T cells were sorted separately from peripheral blood before TCR sequencing. V is cut back by 6 bases and J by 2 bases, with 10 bases in the junction unmatched. The CDR3 spans 15 residues, from the cysteine through the phenylalanine. The retained sequence is limited to the CDR3, 45 bases, with the frame set at the first base. From a lookup of the germline V gene (reference sequence), CDR1 and CDR2 are WNHNN and SYGVQD.

Regarding this clone: Its antigen specificity is not known. The record has no base qualities; no much larger clone is one base away.

General conclusions and limits of the study: Low levels of normalized T-cell clonal expansion were also shown by some nonresponding patients. Clonal expansion of both CD4+ and CD8+ blood T cells was observed from baseline to week 6 at doses 0.1 to 3.0 mg/kg. After ivuxolimab, more expanded clones were found on average in CD8+ T cells than in CD4+ T cells. In the 0.1-3.0 mg/kg groups, partial responders had among the lowest normalized peripheral clonal expansion, particularly in CD8+ T cells. The antigen specificity of the clonally expanded peripheral T cells was not determined.

Genomic DNA was extracted from sorted cells for sequencing of the TCRbeta CDR3 region. The immunoSEQ Assay was used to sequence the TCRbeta CDR3 regions. Sourced from immuneACCESS, this table was stored by TCRdb with only in-frame sequences that have V and J called. A share of the clones is absent; for the studies checked, an unresolved V gene accounts for under half, and the remainder has no known explanation. Present in this sample are over 90,000 clones, nearly 90% of which were seen just once. Around 0.15% of the sample is in the top ten clones. The rearrangement combines TRBV10-1 with TRBJ2-7; 7 junctional bases match TRBD1. The receptor comes from an adult with an advanced solid tumor such as melanoma, head and neck, liver or kidney cancer. The material sequenced was CD4+ or CD8+ T cells sorted from blood, taken in a trial of the OX40 agonist ivuxolimab. The sequenced DNA: TGCGCCAGCAGCCCGAACAGGGGTCTCCCCTACGAGCAGTACTTC. This yields the protein CASSPNRGLPYEQYF.